These 9 T cell receptor beta chains came from one sample sequenced in a study of blood T cell repertoires in COVID-19. The repertoire was sequenced with immunoSEQ multiplex PCR; TCRdb's copy has only in-frame clones and lacks some. The sample lists 120,000 or so clones, around 90% occurring once. Material for sequencing was peripheral blood. The receptors stem from a woman in her fifties or sixties with COVID-19, enrolled during active disease.

The chain carries TRBV19 and TRBJ2-2; the match to TRBD1 covers 9 bases. From germline, CDR1 is LNHDA and CDR2 SQIVND (reference sequence). V lost 0 bases, J lost 5 bases, and 1 base stayed unmatched. The CDR3 contains 15 residues. CDR3 protein: CASSIEQGATGELFF. The CDR3 DNA reads as TGTGCCAGTAGTATAGAACAGGGGGCAACCGGGGAGCTGTTTTTT.

The chain employs TRBV4-3 and TRBJ2-3; D may be TRBD1 (6 bases). CDR1 and CDR2 from the germline V gene are LGHNA and YSLEER. Deletions cut 3 bases from V and 0 bases from J, with 16 bases between. The CDR3 covers 17 residues. The CDR3 region has the DNA TGCGCCAGCAGCCAGTTTTTCGTTAGGGGGAGCACAGATACGCAGTATTTT. Residues: CASSQFFVRGSTDTQYF.

On this clone: Mismatch with germline at one junction end may stem from a read error. The chain carries TRBV12-3 or TRBV12-4 and TRBJ1-6; 7 nucleotides line up with TRBD1. This CDR3 is 13 amino acids long. The CDR3: CTSRWDRGSPLHF. CDR3 in DNA: TGTACCAGCAGGTGGGACAGAGGTTCACCCCTCCACTTT.

The CDR3 DNA is TGTGCCAGCAGTTACGAGGCAAGCTCCTATAATTCACCCCTCCACTTT. Protein sequence: CASSYEASSYNSPLHF. V gene TRBV6-5 combines with J gene TRBJ1-6; D unclear. The germline gives CDR1 MNHEY, CDR2 SVGAGI. The CDR3 contains 16 residues. Deletions cut 2 bases from V and 0 bases from J, with 8 bases between.

The chain combines TRBV15 with TRBJ2-1; possible D gene TRBD1, 6 bases. The V end lost 0 bases, the J end lost 5 bases, and 11 bases lay between the germline ends. CDR3 length: 15 residues. Germline CDR1 reads LNHNV; CDR2 reads YYDKDF (reference sequence). The CDR3 sequence is CATSRERTDNNEQFF. The DNA for the CDR3 is TGTGCCACCAGCAGAGAGAGGACAGATAACAATGAGCAGTTCTTC.

This clone was detected a few times. The V call is TRBV7-8, the J call TRBJ1-6, with 7 bases identical to TRBD1. Germline V gene data show CDR1 as SGHVS and CDR2 as FQNEAQ. This CDR3 region has 14 residues. The V gene end was trimmed by 3 bases and the J gene end by 5 bases; junction bases not matched to a gene: 1. In nucleotides, the CDR3 is TGTGCCAGCAGCTTGGGACAGCATAATTCACCCCTCCACTTT. Residues: CASSLGQHNSPLHF. The full variable domain, its missing parts supplied by reference TRBV7-8 and TRBJ1-6, is GAGVSQSPRYKVAKRGQDVALRCDPISGHVSLFWYQQALGQGPEFLTYFQNEAQLDKSGLPSDRFFAERPEGSVSTLKIQRTQQEDSAVYLCASSLGQHNSPLHFGNGTRLTVT.

The chain combines TRBV4-3 with TRBJ1-1, with D uncertain. The CDR3 has 14 amino acids. The V and J ends lost 1 base and 3 bases respectively, with 9 bases between them. The germline CDR1 and CDR2 sequences are LGHNA and YSLEER. The CDR3 loop is CASSQVLRDTEAFF. The CDR3 coding sequence is TGCGCCAGCAGCCAAGTGTTGAGGGACACTGAAGCTTTCTTT.

The chain is built from TRBV10-1 and TRBJ2-7; tentative D call: TRBD2 (5 bases). Germline V CDR1 and CDR2: WNHNN, SYGVQD (reference sequence). This CDR3 is built from 14 residues. V was clipped by 6 bases and J by 0 bases, with 12 bases between them. The DNA for the CDR3 is TGCGCCAGCAGGGACCGGGGTGCCTCCTACGAGCAGTACTTC. It encodes CASRDRGASYEQYF.

The chain joins TRBV3-1 (or the pseudogene TRBV3-2) to TRBJ2-7; possible D gene TRBD1, 5 bases. V lost 0 bases and J lost 3, with 12 bases in between. Germline V gives CDR1 LGHDT, CDR2 YNNKEL (reference sequence). This CDR3 is 15 amino acids long. CDR3 DNA: TGTGCCAGCAGCCAAGATCCGTCAGGGTACTACGAGCAGTACTTC. It translates to CASSQDPSGYYEQYF.